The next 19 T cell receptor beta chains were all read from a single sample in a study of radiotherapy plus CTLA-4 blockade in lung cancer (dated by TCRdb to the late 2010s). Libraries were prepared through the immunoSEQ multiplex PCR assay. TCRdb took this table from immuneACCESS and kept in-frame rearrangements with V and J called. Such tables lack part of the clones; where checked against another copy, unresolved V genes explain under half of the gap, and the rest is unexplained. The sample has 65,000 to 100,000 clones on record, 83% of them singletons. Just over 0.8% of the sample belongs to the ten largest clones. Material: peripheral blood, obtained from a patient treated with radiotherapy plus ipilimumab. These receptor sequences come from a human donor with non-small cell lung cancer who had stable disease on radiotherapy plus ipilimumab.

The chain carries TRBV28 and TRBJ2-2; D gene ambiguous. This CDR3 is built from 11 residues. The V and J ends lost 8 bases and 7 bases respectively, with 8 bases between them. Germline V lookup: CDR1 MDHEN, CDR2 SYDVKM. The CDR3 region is CASLGRGELFF. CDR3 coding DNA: TGTGCCAGCCTGGGTCGCGGGGAGCTGTTTTTT.

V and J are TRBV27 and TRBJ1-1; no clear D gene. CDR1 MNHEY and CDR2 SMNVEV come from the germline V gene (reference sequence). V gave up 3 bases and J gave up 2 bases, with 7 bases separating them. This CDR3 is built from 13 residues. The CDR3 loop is CASSFRQNTEAFF. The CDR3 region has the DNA TGTGCCAGCAGTTTCCGACAAAACACTGAAGCTTTCTTT.

The CDR3 loop is CASSPRLAGNGELFF. CDR3 in DNA: TGTGCCAGTAGTCCCCGACTAGCGGGCAACGGGGAGCTGTTTTTT. This chain connects TRBV19 to TRBJ2-2; TRBD2 matches at 10 bases. J gave up 7 bases and V 5 bases, and 7 bases lay outside the gene matches. The germline gives CDR1 LNHDA, CDR2 SQIVND (reference sequence). The CDR3 length is 15 residues.

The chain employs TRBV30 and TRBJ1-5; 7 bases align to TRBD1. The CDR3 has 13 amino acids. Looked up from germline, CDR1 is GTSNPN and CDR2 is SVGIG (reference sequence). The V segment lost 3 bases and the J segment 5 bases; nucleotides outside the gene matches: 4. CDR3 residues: CAWSRQGDQPQHF. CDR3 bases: TGTGCCTGGAGCCGACAGGGCGATCAGCCCCAGCATTTT.

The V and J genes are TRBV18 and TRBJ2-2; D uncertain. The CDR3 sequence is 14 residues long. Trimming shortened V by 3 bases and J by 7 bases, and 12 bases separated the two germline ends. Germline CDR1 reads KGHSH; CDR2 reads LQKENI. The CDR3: CASSPIERGGELFF. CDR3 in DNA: TGTGCCAGCTCACCGATAGAACGTGGCGGGGAGCTGTTTTTT.

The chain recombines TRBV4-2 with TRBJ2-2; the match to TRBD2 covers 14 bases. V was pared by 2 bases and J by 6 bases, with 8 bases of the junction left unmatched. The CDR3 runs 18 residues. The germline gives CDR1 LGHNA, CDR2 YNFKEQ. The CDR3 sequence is CASSQTTSGRVYPGELFF. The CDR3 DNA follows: TGTGCCAGCAGCCAAACGACTAGCGGGAGGGTGTACCCCGGGGAGCTGTTTTTT.

In DNA form, the CDR3 reads TGTGCCAGCAGTTACTTCGCGGGGGGCGGTGAGCAGTTCTTC. Translated, it gives CASSYFAGGGEQFF. The V gene is TRBV6-5, the J gene TRBJ2-1; 8 positions agree with TRBD2. J lost 9 bases, V lost 1 base, and 5 bases had no gene match. The CDR3 has 14 amino acids. Per the germline V gene, CDR1 is MNHEY and CDR2 is SVGAGI.

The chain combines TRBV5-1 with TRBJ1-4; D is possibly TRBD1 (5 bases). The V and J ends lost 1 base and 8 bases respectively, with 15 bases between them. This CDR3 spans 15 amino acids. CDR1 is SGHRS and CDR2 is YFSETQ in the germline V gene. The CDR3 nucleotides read TGCGCCAGCAGCTTGTTGGGGGATGAGGGAGAAAAACTGTTTTTT. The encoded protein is CASSLLGDEGEKLFF.

CDR3 sequence reads: CASRGTSGSVETQYF. CDR3 DNA: TGCGCCAGCAGGGGGACTAGCGGGAGTGTAGAGACCCAGTACTTC. This sequence joins TRBV5-1 and TRBJ2-5; TRBD2 agrees at 14 bases. CDR3 length: 15 amino acids. Germline CDR1 and CDR2: SGHRS and YFSETQ. V was clipped by 5 bases and J by 4 bases; unmatched bases: 4.

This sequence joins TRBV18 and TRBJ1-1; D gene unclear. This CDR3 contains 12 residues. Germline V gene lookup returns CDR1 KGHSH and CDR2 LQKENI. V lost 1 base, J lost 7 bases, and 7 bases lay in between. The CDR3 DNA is TGTGCCAGCTCACCACAGAGGAGTGAAGCTTTCTTT. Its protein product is CASSPQRSEAFF.

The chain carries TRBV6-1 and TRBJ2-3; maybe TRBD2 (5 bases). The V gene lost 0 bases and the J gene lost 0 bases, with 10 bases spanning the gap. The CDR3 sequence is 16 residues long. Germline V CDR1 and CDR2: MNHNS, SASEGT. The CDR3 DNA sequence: TGTGCCAGCAGTGAAGCGCGAGGGCAGAGCACAGATACGCAGTATTTT. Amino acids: CASSEARGQSTDTQYF.

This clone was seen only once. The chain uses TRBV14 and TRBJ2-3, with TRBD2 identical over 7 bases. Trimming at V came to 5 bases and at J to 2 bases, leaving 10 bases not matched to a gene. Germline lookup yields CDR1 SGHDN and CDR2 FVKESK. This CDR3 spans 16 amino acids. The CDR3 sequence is CASSARDYAYTDTQYF. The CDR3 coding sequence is TGTGCCAGCAGCGCCCGGGACTACGCTTACACAGATACGCAGTATTTT.

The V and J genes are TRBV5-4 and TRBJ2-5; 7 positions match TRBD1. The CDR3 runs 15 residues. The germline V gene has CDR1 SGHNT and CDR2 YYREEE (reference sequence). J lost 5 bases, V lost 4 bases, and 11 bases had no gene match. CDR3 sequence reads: CASSPTGTAEETQYF. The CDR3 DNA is TGTGCCAGCAGCCCGACCGGGACAGCGGAGGAGACCCAGTACTTC.

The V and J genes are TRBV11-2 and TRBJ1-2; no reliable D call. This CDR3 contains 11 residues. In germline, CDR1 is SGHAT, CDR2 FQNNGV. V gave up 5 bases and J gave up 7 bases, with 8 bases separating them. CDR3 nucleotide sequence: TGTGCCAGCAGCCGAAGGGCTGGCTACACCTTC. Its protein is CASSRRAGYTF.

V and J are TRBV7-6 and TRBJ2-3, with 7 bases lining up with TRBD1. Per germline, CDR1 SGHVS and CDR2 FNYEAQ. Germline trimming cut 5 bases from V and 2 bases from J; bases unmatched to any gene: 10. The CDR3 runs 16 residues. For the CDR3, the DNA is TGTGCCAGCAGCCTTTTACGGGACAGACCCACAGATACGCAGTATTTT. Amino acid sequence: CASSLLRDRPTDTQYF.

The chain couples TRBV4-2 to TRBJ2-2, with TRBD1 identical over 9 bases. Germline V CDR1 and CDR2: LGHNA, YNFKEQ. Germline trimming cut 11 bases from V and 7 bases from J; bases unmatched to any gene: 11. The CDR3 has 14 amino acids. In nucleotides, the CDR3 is TGTGCCTCTAAGCTGGGACAGGGTGGCGGGGAGCTGTTTTTT. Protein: CASKLGQGGGELFF.

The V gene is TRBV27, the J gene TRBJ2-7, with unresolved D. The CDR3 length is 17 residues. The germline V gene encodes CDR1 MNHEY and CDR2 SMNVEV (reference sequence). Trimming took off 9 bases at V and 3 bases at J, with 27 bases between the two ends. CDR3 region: CARVGNPRPPLSYEQYF. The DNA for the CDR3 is TGTGCCAGAGTAGGAAACCCCCGGCCCCCTCTTAGCTACGAGCAGTACTTC.

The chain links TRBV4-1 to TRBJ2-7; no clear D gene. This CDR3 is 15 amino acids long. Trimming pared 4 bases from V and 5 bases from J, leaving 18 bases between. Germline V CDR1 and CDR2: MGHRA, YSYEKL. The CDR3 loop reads CASSLWPTIQDEQYF. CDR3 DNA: TGCGCCAGCAGCCTCTGGCCGACAATTCAAGACGAGCAGTACTTC.

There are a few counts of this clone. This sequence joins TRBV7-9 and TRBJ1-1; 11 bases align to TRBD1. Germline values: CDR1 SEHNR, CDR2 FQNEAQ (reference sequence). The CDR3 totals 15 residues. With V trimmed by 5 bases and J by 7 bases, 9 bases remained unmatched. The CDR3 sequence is CASSPPGQGDYEAFF. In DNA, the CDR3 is TGTGCCAGCAGCCCACCGGGACAGGGGGATTATGAAGCTTTCTTT.